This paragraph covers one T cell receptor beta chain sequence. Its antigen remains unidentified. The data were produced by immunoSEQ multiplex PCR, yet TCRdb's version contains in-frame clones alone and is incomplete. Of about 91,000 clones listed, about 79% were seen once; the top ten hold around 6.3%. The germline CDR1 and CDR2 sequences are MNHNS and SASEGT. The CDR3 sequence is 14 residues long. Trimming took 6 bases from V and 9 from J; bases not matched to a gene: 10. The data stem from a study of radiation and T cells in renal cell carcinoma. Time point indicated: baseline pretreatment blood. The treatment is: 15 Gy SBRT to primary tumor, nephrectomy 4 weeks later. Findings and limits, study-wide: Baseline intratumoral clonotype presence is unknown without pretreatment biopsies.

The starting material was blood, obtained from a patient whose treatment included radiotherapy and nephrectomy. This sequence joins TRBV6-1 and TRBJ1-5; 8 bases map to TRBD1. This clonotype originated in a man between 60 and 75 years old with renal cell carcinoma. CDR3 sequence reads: CASSPNRGFPPQHF. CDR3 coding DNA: TGTGCCAGCAGCCCCAACAGGGGGTTTCCGCCCCAGCATTTT.